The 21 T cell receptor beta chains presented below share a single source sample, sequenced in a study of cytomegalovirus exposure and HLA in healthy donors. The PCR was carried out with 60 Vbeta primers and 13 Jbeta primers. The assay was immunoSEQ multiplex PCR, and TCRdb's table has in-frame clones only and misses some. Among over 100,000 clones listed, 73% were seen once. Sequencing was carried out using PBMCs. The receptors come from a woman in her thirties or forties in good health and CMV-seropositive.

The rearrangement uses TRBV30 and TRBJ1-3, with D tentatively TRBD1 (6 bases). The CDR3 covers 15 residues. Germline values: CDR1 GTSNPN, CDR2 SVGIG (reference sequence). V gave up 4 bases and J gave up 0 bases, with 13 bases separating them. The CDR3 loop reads CAWNLQGFSGNTIYF. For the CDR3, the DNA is TGTGCCTGGAACCTACAGGGTTTCTCTGGAAACACCATATATTTT.

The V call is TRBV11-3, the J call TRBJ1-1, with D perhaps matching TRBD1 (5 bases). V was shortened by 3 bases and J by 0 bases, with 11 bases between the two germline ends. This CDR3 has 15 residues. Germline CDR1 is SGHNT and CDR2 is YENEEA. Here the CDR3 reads CASSFDSVMNTEAFF. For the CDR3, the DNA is TGTGCCAGCAGCTTCGACAGTGTAATGAACACTGAAGCTTTCTTT.

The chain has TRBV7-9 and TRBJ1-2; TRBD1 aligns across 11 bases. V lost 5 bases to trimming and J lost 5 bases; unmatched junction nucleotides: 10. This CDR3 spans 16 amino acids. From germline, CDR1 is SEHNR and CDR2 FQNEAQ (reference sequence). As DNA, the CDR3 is TGTGCCAGCAGCCCGACCGGGACAGGGGGTAAATATGGCTACACCTTC. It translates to CASSPTGTGGKYGYTF.

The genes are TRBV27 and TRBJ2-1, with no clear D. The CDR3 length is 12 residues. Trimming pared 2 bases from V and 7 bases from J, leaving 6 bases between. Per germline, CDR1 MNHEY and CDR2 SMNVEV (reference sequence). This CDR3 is CASSLTSNEQFF. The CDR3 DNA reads TGTGCCAGCAGTTTAACAAGTAATGAGCAGTTCTTC.

DNA for the CDR3: TGTGCCAGCAGTTACGACGGGGGGGCGCCAGATACGCAGTATTTT. Translation: CASSYDGGAPDTQYF. This chain connects TRBV6-6 to TRBJ2-3; TRBD2 matches 8 bases. Trimming took 2 bases from V and 4 from J; bases not matched to a gene: 5. This CDR3 contains 15 residues. Looked up from germline, CDR1 is MNHNY and CDR2 is SVGAGI (reference sequence).

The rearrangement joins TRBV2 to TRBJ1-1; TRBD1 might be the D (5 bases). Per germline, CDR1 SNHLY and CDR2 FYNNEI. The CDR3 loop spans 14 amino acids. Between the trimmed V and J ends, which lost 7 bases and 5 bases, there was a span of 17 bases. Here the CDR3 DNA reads TGTGCCAGCACCCAAGTCAGGGATGGGACTGAAGCTTTCTTT. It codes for CASTQVRDGTEAFF.

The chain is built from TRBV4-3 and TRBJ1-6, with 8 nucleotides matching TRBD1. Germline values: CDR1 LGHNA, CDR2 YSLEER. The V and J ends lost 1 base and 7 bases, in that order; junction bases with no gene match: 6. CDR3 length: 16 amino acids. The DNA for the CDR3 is TGCGCCAGCAGCCAAGTCCAGACAGGGGACAATTCACCCCTCCACTTT. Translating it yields CASSQVQTGDNSPLHF.

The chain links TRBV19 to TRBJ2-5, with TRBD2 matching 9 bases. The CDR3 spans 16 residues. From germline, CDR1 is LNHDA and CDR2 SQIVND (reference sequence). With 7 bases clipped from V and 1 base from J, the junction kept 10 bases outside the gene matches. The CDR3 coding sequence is TGTGCCAGTAAGGGTAGCGGGAGAGGTGGCCAAGAGACCCAGTACTTC. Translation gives CASKGSGRGGQETQYF.

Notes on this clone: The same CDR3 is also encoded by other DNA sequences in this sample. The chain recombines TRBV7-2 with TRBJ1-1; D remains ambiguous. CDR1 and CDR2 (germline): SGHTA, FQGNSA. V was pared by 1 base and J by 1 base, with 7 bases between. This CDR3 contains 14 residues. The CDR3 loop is CASSLGAWNTEAFF. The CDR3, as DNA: TGTGCCAGCAGCTTAGGGGCTTGGAACACTGAAGCTTTCTTT.

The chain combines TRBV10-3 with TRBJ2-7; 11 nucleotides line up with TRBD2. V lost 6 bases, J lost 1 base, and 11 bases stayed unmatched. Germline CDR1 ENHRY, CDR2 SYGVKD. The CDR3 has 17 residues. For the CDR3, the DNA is TGTGCCATCAGCGAGGGACTAGCGGCAACTATATCCTACGAGCAGTACTTC. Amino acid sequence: CAISEGLAATISYEQYF.

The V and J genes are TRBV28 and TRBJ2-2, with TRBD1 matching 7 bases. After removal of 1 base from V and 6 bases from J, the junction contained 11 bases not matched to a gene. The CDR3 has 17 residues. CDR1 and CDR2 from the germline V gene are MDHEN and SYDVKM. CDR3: CASSLLSGQLSSGELFF. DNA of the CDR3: TGTGCCAGCAGTTTATTATCGGGACAGCTTTCCTCCGGGGAGCTGTTTTTT.

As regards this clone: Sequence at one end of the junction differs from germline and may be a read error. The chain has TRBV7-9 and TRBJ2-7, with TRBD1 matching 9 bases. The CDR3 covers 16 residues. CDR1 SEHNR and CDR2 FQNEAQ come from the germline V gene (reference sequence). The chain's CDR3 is CSSSLGAGTGTGEQYF. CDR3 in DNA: TGTTCCAGCAGCTTAGGGGCCGGGACAGGGACGGGGGAGCAGTACTTC.

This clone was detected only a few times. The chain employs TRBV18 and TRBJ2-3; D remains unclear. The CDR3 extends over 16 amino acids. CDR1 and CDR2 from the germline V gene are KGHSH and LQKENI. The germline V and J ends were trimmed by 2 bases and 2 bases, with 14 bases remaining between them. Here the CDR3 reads CASSPSVAVNTDTQYF. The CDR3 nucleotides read TGTGCCAGCTCACCATCCGTGGCGGTGAACACAGATACGCAGTATTTT.

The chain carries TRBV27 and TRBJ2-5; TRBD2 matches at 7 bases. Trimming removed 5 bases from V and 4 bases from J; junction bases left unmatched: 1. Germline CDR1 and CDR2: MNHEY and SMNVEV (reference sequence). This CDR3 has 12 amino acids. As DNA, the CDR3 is TGTGCCAGCAGTCCTAGCGGAGAGACCCAGTACTTC. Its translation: CASSPSGETQYF.

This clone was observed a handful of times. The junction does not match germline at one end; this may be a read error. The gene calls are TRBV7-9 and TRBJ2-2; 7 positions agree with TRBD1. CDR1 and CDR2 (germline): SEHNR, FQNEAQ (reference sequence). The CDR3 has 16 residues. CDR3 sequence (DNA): TGCGCCAGCAGAGATCGACAGGGAGTTAGCACCGGGGAGCTGTTTTTT. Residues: CASRDRQGVSTGELFF.

CDR3 protein: CASGIRGLGNQPQHF. The CDR3 nucleotides read TGTGCCAGCGGAATCAGGGGATTAGGCAATCAGCCCCAGCATTTT. The chain employs TRBV13 and TRBJ1-5, with D possibly matching TRBD1 (6 bases). V lost 8 bases, J lost 2 bases, and 16 bases lay in between. This CDR3 is built from 15 residues. The germline V gene has CDR1 PRHDT and CDR2 FYEKMQ (reference sequence).

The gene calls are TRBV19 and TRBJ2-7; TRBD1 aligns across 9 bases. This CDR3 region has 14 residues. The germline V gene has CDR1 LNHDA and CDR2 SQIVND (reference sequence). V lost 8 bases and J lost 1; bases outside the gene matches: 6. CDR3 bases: TGTGCCAGTGCATTCGGGACAGGGTCCTACGAGCAGTACTTC. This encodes CASAFGTGSYEQYF. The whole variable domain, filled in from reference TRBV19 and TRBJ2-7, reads DGGITQSPKYLFRKEGQNVTLSCEQNLNHDAMYWYRQDPGQGLRLIYYSQIVNDFQKGDIAEGYSVSREKKESFPLTVTSAQKNPTAFYLCASAFGTGSYEQYFGPGTRLTVT.

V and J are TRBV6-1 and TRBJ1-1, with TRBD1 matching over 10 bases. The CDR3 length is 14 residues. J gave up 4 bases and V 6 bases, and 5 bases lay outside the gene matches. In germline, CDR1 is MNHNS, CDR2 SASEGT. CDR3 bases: TGTGCCAGCAGCGTCCGGGACAGGGGCACTGAAGCTTTCTTT. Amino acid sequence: CASSVRDRGTEAFF.

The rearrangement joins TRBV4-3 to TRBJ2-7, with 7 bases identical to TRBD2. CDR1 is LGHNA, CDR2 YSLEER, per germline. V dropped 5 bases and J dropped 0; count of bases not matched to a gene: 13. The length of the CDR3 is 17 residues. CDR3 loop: CASSYTTRGGGSYEQYF. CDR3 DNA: TGCGCCAGCAGCTACACAACCCGAGGCGGGGGCTCCTACGAGCAGTACTTC.

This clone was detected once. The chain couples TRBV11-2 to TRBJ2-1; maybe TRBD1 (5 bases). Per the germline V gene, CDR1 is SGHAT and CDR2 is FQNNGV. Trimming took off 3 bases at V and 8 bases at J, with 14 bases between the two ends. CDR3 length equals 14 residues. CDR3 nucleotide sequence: TGTGCCAGCAGCTTGCAGGGTCCTTTCGATGAGCAGTTCTTC. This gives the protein CASSLQGPFDEQFF.

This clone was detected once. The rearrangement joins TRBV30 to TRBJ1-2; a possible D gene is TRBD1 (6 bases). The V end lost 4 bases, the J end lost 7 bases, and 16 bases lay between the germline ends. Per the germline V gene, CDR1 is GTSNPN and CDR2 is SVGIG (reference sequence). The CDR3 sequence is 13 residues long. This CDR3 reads CAWKDSIVRGYTF. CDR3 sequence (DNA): TGTGCCTGGAAGGACAGCATCGTACGTGGCTACACCTTC.